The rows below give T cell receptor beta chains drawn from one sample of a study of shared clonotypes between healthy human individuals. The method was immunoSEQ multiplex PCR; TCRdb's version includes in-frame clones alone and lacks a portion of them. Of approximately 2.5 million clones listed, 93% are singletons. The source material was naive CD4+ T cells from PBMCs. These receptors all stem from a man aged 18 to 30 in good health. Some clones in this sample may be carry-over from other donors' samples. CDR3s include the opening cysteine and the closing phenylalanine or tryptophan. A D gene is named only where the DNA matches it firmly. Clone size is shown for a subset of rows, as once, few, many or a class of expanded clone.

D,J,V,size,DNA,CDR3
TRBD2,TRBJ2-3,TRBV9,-,TGTGCCAGCAGCGTAGAAGGGACTAGCGGAGATACGCAGTATTTT,CASSVEGTSGDTQYF
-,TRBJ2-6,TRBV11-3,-,TGTGCCAGCAGCCATACACTGGCGGGAAGTTTGCCTGGGGCCAACGTCCTGACTTTC,CASSHTLAGSLPGANVLTF
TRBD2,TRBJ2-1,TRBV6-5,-,TGTGCCAGCAGTTACTCCAGCGGGAGGGAATATGAGCAGTTCTTC,CASSYSSGREYEQFF
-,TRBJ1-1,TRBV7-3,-,TGTGCCAGCAGCACCGGGCCGAACACTGAAGCTTTCTTT,CASSTGPNTEAFF
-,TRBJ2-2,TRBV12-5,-,TGTGCTAGTGGTTTGGTGAGGACGGGGGAGCTGTTTTTT,CASGLVRTGELFF
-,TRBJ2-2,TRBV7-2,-,TGTGCCAGCAGCTTGGTCCCGGGCCTCTCGTCGGCCGGGGAGCTGTTTTTT,CASSLVPGLSSAGELFF
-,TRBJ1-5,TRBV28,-,TGTGCCAGTCCGCCGCCAGATAGCAATCAGCCCCAGCATTTT,CASPPPDSNQPQHF
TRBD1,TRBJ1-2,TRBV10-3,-,TGTGCCACCACCCGGGACAGGGGTCTCTATGGCTACACCTTC,CATTRDRGLYGYTF
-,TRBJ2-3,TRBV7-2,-,TGTGCCAGCAGCACCTCGCGGATCGCAGATACGCAGTATTTT,CASSTSRIADTQYF
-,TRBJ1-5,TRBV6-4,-,TGTGCCAGCAGTGCCCGAAGACAGAGCAATCAGCCCCAGCATTTT,CASSARRQSNQPQHF
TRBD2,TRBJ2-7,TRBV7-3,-,TGTGCCAGCAGCTGGGGACTAGCGGACGAGCAGTACTTC,CASSWGLADEQYF
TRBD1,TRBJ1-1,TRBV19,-,TGTGCCAGTAGGACTGGACAGGCGTTGAACACTGAAGCTTTCTTT,CASRTGQALNTEAFF
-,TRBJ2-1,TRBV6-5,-,TGTGCCAGCAGTTACTCCTTACAGAGATTCTACAATGAGCAGTTCTTC,CASSYSLQRFYNEQFF
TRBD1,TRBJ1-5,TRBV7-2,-,TGTGCCAGCAGCTTAGAGGACAGGGGATTGGAGCCCCAGCATTTT,CASSLEDRGLEPQHF
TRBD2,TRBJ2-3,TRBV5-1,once,TGCGCCAGCAGCATTGCGACTAGCGGGGGGGCAGATACGCAGTATTTT,CASSIATSGGADTQYF
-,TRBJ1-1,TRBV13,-,TGTGCCAGCAGTTCGACACAGGGCCAAGCTTTCTTT,CASSSTQGQAFF
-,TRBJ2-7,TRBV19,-,TGTGCCAGTAGTATGCATATCCCAGCGGACTCCTACGAGCAGTACTTC,CASSMHIPADSYEQYF
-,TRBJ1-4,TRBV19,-,TGTGCCAGTAGTATCTACCCGACCCGAGCAACTAATGAAAAACTGTTATTT,CASSIYPTRATNEKLLF